This T cell receptor beta chain was identified in a study of CD8+ T cells in alopecia areata. Documented treatment: oral pan-JAK inhibitor, 5-10 mg twice daily. In the case of this clone: Its antigen is as yet unknown.

TCR sequencing used cDNA made by reverse transcription of extracted RNA. This table comes from immunoSEQ multiplex PCR, and its TCRdb copy is limited to in-frame clones, with some not included. The sample holds approximately 280,000 clones; about 62% are singletons and the top ten take under 2%. General observations from the study: How baseline CD8+ expansion relates to response remains uncertain (there was one nonresponder). Tofacitinib yielded significantly lower scalp clonality and fewer expanded CD8+ clones among the top 100.

CDR3 length equals 17 residues. Per the germline V gene, CDR1 is MNHEY and CDR2 is SMNVEV (reference sequence). V lost 5 bases to trimming and J lost 2 bases; unmatched junction nucleotides: 13. The rearrangement joins TRBV27 to TRBJ2-5; 8 bases map to TRBD2. The sequencing here drew on CD4+ T cells sorted from blood, taken at week 24, from a patient treated with tofacitinib. This sequence originates from a human donor with alopecia areata. The DNA of the CDR3 is TGTGCCAGCAGTCGCTATATCTCGGGGGGGCGGCAAGAGACCCAGTACTTC. It yields the protein CASSRYISGGRQETQYF.